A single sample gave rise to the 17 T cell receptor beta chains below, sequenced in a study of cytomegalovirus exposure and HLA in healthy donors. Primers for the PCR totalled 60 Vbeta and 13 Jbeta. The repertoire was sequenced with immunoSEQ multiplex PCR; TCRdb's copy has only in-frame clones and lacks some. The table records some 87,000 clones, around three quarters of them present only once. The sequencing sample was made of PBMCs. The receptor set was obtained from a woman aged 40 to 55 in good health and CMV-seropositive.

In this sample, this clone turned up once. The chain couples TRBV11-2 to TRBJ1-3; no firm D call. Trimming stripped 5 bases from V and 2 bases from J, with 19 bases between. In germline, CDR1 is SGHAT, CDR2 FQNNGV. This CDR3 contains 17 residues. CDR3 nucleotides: TGTGCCAGCAGCCAAGCGTTCCAAAAGGCTCCTGGAAACACCATATATTTT. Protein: CASSQAFQKAPGNTIYF.

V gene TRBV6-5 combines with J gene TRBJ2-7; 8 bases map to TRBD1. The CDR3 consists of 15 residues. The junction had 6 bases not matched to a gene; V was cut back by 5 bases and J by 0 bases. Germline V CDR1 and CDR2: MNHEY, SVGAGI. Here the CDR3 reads CASSADRETSYEQYF. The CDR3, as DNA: TGTGCCAGCAGTGCGGACAGGGAGACCTCCTACGAGCAGTACTTC.

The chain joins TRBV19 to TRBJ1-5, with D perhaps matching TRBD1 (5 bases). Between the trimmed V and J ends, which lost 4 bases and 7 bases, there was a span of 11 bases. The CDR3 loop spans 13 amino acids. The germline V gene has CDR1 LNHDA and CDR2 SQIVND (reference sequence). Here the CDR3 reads CASSTGLRQPQHF. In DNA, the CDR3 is TGTGCCAGTAGTACAGGGTTGAGACAGCCCCAGCATTTT. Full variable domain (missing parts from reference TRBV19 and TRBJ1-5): DGGITQSPKYLFRKEGQNVTLSCEQNLNHDAMYWYRQDPGQGLRLIYYSQIVNDFQKGDIAEGYSVSREKKESFPLTVTSAQKNPTAFYLCASSTGLRQPQHFGDGTRLSIL.

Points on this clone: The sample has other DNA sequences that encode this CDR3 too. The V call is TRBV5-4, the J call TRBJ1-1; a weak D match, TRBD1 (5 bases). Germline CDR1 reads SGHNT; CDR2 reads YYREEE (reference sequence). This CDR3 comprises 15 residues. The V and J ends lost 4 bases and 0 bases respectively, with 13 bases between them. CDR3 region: CASSPPQGMNTEAFF. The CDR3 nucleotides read TGTGCCAGCAGCCCCCCGCAGGGAATGAACACTGAAGCTTTCTTT.

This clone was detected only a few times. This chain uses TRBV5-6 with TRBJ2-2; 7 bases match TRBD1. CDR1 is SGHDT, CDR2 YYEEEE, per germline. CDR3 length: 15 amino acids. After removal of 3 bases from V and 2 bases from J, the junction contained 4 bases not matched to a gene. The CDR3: CASSWGQTNTGELFF. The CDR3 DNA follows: TGTGCCAGCAGCTGGGGACAGACTAACACCGGGGAGCTGTTTTTT.

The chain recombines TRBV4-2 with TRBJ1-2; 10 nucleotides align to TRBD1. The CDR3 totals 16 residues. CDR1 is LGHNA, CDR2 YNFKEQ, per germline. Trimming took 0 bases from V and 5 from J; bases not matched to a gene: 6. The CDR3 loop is CASSQEAMGQGYGYTF. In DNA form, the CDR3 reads TGTGCCAGCAGCCAAGAAGCTATGGGACAGGGGTATGGCTACACCTTC.

The CDR3 is CASSLLRRAGSNTGELFF. The CDR3 DNA reads as TGTGCCAGCAGCTTGTTGAGGAGGGCAGGATCGAACACCGGGGAGCTGTTTTTT. V gene TRBV5-6 combines with J gene TRBJ2-2; weak D call: TRBD2 (6 bases). V was trimmed by 1 base and J by 0 bases, leaving 16 bases between them. This CDR3 has 18 residues. CDR1 and CDR2 from the germline V gene are SGHDT and YYEEEE.

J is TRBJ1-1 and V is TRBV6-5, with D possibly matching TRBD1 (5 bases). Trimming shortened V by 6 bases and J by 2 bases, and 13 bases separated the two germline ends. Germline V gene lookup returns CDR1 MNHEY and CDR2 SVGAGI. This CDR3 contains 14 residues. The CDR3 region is CASRTPGGNTEAFF. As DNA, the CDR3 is TGTGCCAGCAGAACACCCGGGGGAAACACTGAAGCTTTCTTT.

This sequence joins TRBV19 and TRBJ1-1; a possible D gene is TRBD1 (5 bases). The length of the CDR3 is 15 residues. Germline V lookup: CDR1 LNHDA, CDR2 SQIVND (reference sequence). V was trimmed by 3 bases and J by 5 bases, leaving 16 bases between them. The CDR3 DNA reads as TGTGCCAGTAGTATGGACACGGGTAGAAAAACTGAAGCTTTCTTT. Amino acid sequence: CASSMDTGRKTEAFF.

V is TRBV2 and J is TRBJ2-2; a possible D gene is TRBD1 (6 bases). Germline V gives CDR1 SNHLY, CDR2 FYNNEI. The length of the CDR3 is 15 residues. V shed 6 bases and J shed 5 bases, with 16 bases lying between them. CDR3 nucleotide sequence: TGTGCCAGCAGATCCGGGACAACTATAACCGGGGAGCTGTTTTTT. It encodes CASRSGTTITGELFF.

CDR3 in DNA: TGTGCCAGCAGTGAAGGGTTTCATAGGGGACAGGGGGCCGGCAATGAGCAGTTCTTC. It codes for CASSEGFHRGQGAGNEQFF. The V gene is TRBV6-1, the J gene TRBJ2-1; 12 nucleotides line up with TRBD1. CDR1 and CDR2 from the germline V gene are MNHNS and SASEGT. The CDR3 has 19 residues. Trimming at V came to 1 base and at J to 6 bases, leaving 13 bases not matched to a gene.

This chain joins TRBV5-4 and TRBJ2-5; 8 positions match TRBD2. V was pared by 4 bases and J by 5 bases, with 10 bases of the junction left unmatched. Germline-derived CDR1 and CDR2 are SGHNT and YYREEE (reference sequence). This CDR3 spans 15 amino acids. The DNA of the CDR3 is TGTGCCAGCAGCGGGCCGGGACTAGTTACGGAGACCCAGTACTTC. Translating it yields CASSGPGLVTETQYF.

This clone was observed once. The CDR3 sequence is CASRRQQLLDFSYNEQFF. For the CDR3, the DNA is TGTGCCAGCAGGAGACAACAACTACTAGATTTCTCCTACAATGAGCAGTTCTTC. The chain employs TRBV11-2 and TRBJ2-1; maybe TRBD2 (5 bases). The CDR3 spans 18 residues. Trimming took off 6 bases at V and 0 bases at J, with 21 bases between the two ends. Germline CDR1 and CDR2: SGHAT and FQNNGV.

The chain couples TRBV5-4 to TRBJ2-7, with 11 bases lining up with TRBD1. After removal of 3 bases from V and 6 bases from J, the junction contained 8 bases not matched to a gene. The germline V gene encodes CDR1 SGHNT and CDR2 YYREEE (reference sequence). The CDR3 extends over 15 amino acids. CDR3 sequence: CASSSSGTGGLEQYF. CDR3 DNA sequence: TGTGCCAGCAGCTCCTCCGGGACAGGGGGTCTCGAGCAGTACTTC. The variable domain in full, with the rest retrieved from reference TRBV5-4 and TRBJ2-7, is ETGVTQSPTHLIKTRGQQVTLRCSSQSGHNTVSWYQQALGQGPQFIFQYYREEENGRGNFPPRFSGLQFPNYSSELNVNALELDDSALYLCASSSSGTGGLEQYFGPGTRLTVT.

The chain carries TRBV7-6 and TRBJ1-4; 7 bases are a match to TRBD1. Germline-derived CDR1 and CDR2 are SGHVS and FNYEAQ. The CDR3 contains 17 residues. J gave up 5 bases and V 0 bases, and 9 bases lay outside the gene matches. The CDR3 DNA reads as TGTGCCAGCAGCTTAGCTCGCCCGGGACAGATCAATGAAAAACTGTTTTTT. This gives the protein CASSLARPGQINEKLFF.

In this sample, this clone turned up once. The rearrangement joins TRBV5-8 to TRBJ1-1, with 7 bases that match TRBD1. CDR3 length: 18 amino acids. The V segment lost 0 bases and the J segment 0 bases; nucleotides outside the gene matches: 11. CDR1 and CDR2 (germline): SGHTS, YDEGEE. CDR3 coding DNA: TGTGCCAGCAGCTTGGCCCGAACCGGGACAGCCTTGAACACTGAAGCTTTCTTT. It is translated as CASSLARTGTALNTEAFF.

The CDR3 nucleotides read TGCGCCAGCAGCTCCAGCACTAGCGGCATCTACAATGAGCAGTTCTTC. This gives the protein CASSSSTSGIYNEQFF. This chain uses TRBV5-1 with TRBJ2-1, with TRBD2 matching 8 bases. J lost 3 bases, V lost 3 bases, and 8 bases had no gene match. Germline-derived CDR1 and CDR2 are SGHRS and YFSETQ. The CDR3 is 16 residues long. Combining the CDR3 with reference TRBV5-1 and TRBJ2-1 gives the whole variable domain KAGVTQTPRYLIKTRGQQVTLSCSPISGHRSVSWYQQTPGQGLQFLFEYFSETQRNKGNFPGRFSGRQFSNSRSEMNVSTLELGDSALYLCASSSSTSGIYNEQFFGPGTRLTVL.